This T cell receptor beta chain appears in the sequencing data of a study of post-analysis software for immune sequencing data. Prepared libraries of TCR beta cDNA carried unique molecular identifiers. TCRdb passed the PCR reads through MiXCR, listing each CDR3 protein once. The table records around 710,000 distinct CDR3 sequences, 40% to 55% of them present only once. As concerns this clonotype: Its target is not known.

Whole-study results and caveats: Relative to controls, patients had roughly five TRBV segments at higher frequency, with TRBV5-6, TRBV5-1 and TRBV20-1 among these.

The V gene end was trimmed by 6 bases and the J gene end by 3 bases; junction bases not matched to a gene: 10. This CDR3 spans 15 amino acids. Per germline, CDR1 MNHEY and CDR2 SMNVEV (reference sequence). This TCR came from a girl aged 5 to 17 with multiple sclerosis. Sequencing was done on a sample of blood. This chain joins TRBV27 and TRBJ2-7, with 8 nucleotides matching TRBD2. CDR3 residues: CASSPSTGTSYEQYF. DNA for the CDR3: TGTGCCAGCAGCCCTTCAACCGGGACTAGCTACGAGCAGTACTTC.